These 21 T cell receptor beta chains came from one sample sequenced in a study of shared clonotypes between healthy human individuals. TCRdb's copy holds only in-frame clones and misses some; the assay was immunoSEQ multiplex PCR. The sample has approximately 740,000 clones, about 74% seen once. The sample was memory CD4+ T cells sorted from blood. Subset reported: CD45RA-negative fraction. These TCRs come from a woman aged 25 to 45 in good health.

For this clone: One end of the junction varies from germline; a read error may be responsible. This CDR3 is CATSTGWRNTGELFF. The CDR3 coding sequence is TGTGCCACCAGTACCGGTTGGAGGAACACCGGGGAGCTGTTTTTT. V gene TRBV27 combines with J gene TRBJ2-2, with unresolved D. Germline-derived CDR1 and CDR2 are MNHEY and SMNVEV (reference sequence). The CDR3 runs to 15 residues.

This clone showed up just once. J is TRBJ2-7 and V is TRBV19, with a weak D call TRBD2 (5 bases). Trimming pared 3 bases from V and 5 bases from J, leaving 8 bases between. Germline CDR1 and CDR2: LNHDA and SQIVND (reference sequence). The CDR3 is 12 amino acids. In DNA, the CDR3 is TGTGCCAGTAGTATTGCGGGCAACGAGCAGTACTTC. It encodes CASSIAGNEQYF.

The chain recombines TRBV28 with TRBJ2-5; 13 nucleotides align to TRBD2. Germline V gene data show CDR1 as MDHEN and CDR2 as SYDVKM. The trim removed 6 bases at V and 4 bases at J, leaving 5 bases unmatched. The CDR3 is 15 residues long. The CDR3 DNA reads TGTGCCAGCAGCCCTACTAGCGGGGGGGGAGAGACCCAGTACTTC. The encoded protein is CASSPTSGGGETQYF.

This chain uses TRBV4-2 with TRBJ2-5, with a weak D call TRBD2 (5 bases). Trimming removed 6 bases from V and 7 bases from J, with 21 bases in between. CDR3 length: 15 amino acids. Germline V gene lookup returns CDR1 LGHNA and CDR2 YNFKEQ. The CDR3 reads CASSISHEEGGTQYF. CDR3 nucleotides: TGTGCCAGCAGTATCAGTCACGAGGAAGGAGGGACCCAGTACTTC.

This clone was observed a handful of times. The V call is TRBV4-1, the J call TRBJ1-2; the D is unclear. Germline CDR1 reads MGHRA; CDR2 reads YSYEKL. The CDR3 sequence is 15 residues long. The V end lost 2 bases, the J end lost 0 bases, and 10 bases lay between the germline ends. The CDR3 loop is CASSQQSRTNYGYTF. The CDR3 nucleotides are TGCGCCAGCAGCCAACAGTCCCGGACTAACTATGGCTACACCTTC.

This clone was detected once. CDR3 sequence (DNA): TGTGCCAGCAGCTTGGGACGCGGGGATACGCAGTATTTT. It is translated as CASSLGRGDTQYF. The chain recombines TRBV5-8 with TRBJ2-3; a possible D gene is TRBD2 (5 bases). Trimming took 0 bases from V and 6 from J, leaving 8 bases between them. The CDR3 spans 13 residues. Germline CDR1 is SGHTS and CDR2 is YDEGEE. Based on the CDR3 plus reference TRBV5-8 and TRBJ2-3, the full variable domain is EAGVTQSPTHLIKTRGQQATLRCSPISGHTSVYWYQQALGLGLQFLLWYDEGEERNRGNFPPRFSGRQFPNYSSELNVNALELEDSALYLCASSLGRGDTQYFGPGTRLTVL.

This clone was seen once. The chain carries TRBV5-1 and TRBJ2-1; 10 bases fit TRBD2. This CDR3 is 15 amino acids long. The junction had 10 bases not matched to a gene; V was cut back by 4 bases and J by 9 bases. Per the germline V gene, CDR1 is SGHRS and CDR2 is YFSETQ. CDR3 amino acids: CASSTTSGKAGEQFF. CDR3 in DNA: TGCGCCAGCAGCACAACTAGCGGGAAAGCGGGTGAGCAGTTCTTC.

This clone was seen a few times. This rearrangement joins TRBV2 to TRBJ2-2, with 10 bases matching TRBD2. Germline assignment: CDR1 SNHLY and CDR2 FYNNEI. The CDR3 is 15 residues long. The V gene end was trimmed by 3 bases and the J gene end by 7 bases; junction bases not matched to a gene: 5. The CDR3 here is CASSELAGEIGELFF. CDR3 DNA: TGTGCCAGCAGTGAGCTAGCGGGAGAGATCGGGGAGCTGTTTTTT.

V gene TRBV6-6 combines with J gene TRBJ1-1; TRBD1 might be the D (5 bases). The V and J ends lost 5 bases and 1 base respectively, with 11 bases between them. This CDR3 spans 14 amino acids. The germline gives CDR1 MNHNY, CDR2 SVGAGI (reference sequence). The CDR3 nucleotides are TGTGCCAGCAGTCGTCCTGGGGCGAACACTGAAGCTTTCTTT. It yields the protein CASSRPGANTEAFF.

CDR3 sequence reads: CASSFPLAGASEQFF. In DNA, the CDR3 is TGTGCCAGCAGCTTCCCGCTAGCGGGAGCGAGTGAGCAGTTCTTC. V usage is TRBV7-9 and J usage is TRBJ2-1; TRBD2 aligns across 10 bases. V shed 3 bases and J 9 bases; nucleotides not matched to a gene: 8. This CDR3 is 15 amino acids long. The V gene's germline CDR1 is SEHNR and CDR2 FQNEAQ (reference sequence).

The chain recombines TRBV6-5 with TRBJ2-7; D gene unclear. The CDR3 has 11 residues. CDR1 is MNHEY, CDR2 SVGAGI, per germline. The V end was cut by 4 bases, the J end by 9 bases, with 10 bases between. CDR3 nucleotides: TGTGCCAGCAGTTCGCAGGCCGCGCAGTACTTC. Protein: CASSSQAAQYF.

Turning to this clone: The same CDR3 can be traced to other DNA sequences in this sample. The rearrangement uses TRBV19 and TRBJ1-5; unclear D gene. Per the germline V gene, CDR1 is LNHDA and CDR2 is SQIVND (reference sequence). CDR3 length: 13 residues. V was cut by 6 bases and J by 5 bases, with 11 bases left in between. CDR3 nucleotides: TGTGCCAGTAGGGGTACCGGCGATCAGCCCCAGCATTTT. This sequence encodes CASRGTGDQPQHF.

This clone turned up a few times. The rearrangement uses TRBV15 and TRBJ2-7; 11 bases map to TRBD2. The V segment lost 3 bases and the J segment 1 base; nucleotides outside the gene matches: 2. The CDR3 loop spans 15 amino acids. In germline, CDR1 is LNHNV, CDR2 YYDKDF (reference sequence). The CDR3 DNA is TGTGCCACCAGCAGGGGGACTAGCGGTTCCTACGAGCAGTACTTC. Residues: CATSRGTSGSYEQYF.

This clone was observed once. The chain combines TRBV19 with TRBJ2-2; D assignment may be TRBD1 or TRBD2 (6 bases each). CDR1 is LNHDA and CDR2 is SQIVND in the germline V gene (reference sequence). Trimming removed 5 bases from V and 0 bases from J, with 16 bases in between. This CDR3 region has 17 residues. The CDR3 sequence is CASSPRGVSANTGELFF. Here the CDR3 DNA reads TGTGCCAGTAGTCCAAGGGGGGTTTCAGCGAACACCGGGGAGCTGTTTTTT.

The gene calls are TRBV7-9 and TRBJ2-7, with D perhaps matching TRBD2 (7 bases). This CDR3 contains 15 residues. CDR1 is SEHNR, CDR2 FQNEAQ, per germline (reference sequence). Trimming took off 5 bases at V and 5 bases at J, with 19 bases between the two ends. CDR3 coding DNA: TGTGCCAGCAGCGCCCGAGGGGGGGGTTCCCACGAGCAGTACTTC. Its protein is CASSARGGGSHEQYF. The entire variable domain, with the rest obtained from reference TRBV7-9 and TRBJ2-7, is as follows: DTGVSQNPRHKITKRGQNVTFRCDPISEHNRLYWYRQTLGQGPEFLTYFQNEAQLEKSRLLSDRFSAERPKGSFSTLEIQRTEQGDSAMYLCASSARGGGSHEQYFGPGTRLTVT.

This chain joins TRBV5-8 and TRBJ1-5; 10 bases fit TRBD1. V lost 0 bases, J lost 7 bases, and 7 bases stayed unmatched. Germline V CDR1 and CDR2: SGHTS, YDEGEE. This CDR3 is built from 16 residues. In DNA form, the CDR3 reads TGTGCCAGCAGCTTGGCCGTCGGGACAGGGGACCAGCCCCAGCATTTT. Its protein product is CASSLAVGTGDQPQHF.

The chain links TRBV7-9 to TRBJ1-4; possibly TRBD1 for D (6 bases). Germline-derived CDR1 and CDR2 are SEHNR and FQNEAQ (reference sequence). Trimming stripped 5 bases from V and 7 bases from J, with 17 bases between. The CDR3 loop spans 15 amino acids. The DNA of the CDR3 is TGTGCCAGCAGCCCGCGGCGGACAGCCCGTGAAAAACTGTTTTTT. The encoded protein is CASSPRRTAREKLFF.

This clone was detected a few times. The chain recombines TRBV20-1 with TRBJ2-1; D gene unclear. Deletions cut 4 bases from V and 11 bases from J, with 12 bases between. From germline, CDR1 is DFQATT and CDR2 SNEGSKA (reference sequence). This CDR3 spans 11 amino acids. CDR3 sequence (DNA): TGCAGTGCTATTATGGGCCAGAAGCAGTTCTTC. Translating gives CSAIMGQKQFF.

The chain couples TRBV5-4 to TRBJ1-2; D gene uncertain. Germline assignment: CDR1 SGHNT and CDR2 YYREEE (reference sequence). The V gene lost 0 bases and the J gene lost 4 bases, with 4 bases spanning the gap. This CDR3 comprises 12 residues. CDR3 sequence: CASSLVSYGYTF. The CDR3 DNA reads TGTGCCAGCAGCTTGGTTAGCTATGGCTACACCTTC.

The V gene is TRBV18, the J gene TRBJ2-3; D not certain. The ends were cut back, 2 bases at V and 2 bases at J, with 8 bases in the middle. CDR1 and CDR2 from the germline V gene are KGHSH and LQKENI. CDR3 length: 14 residues. The CDR3 sequence is CASSPTAHTDTQYF. CDR3 bases: TGTGCCAGCTCACCAACGGCGCACACAGATACGCAGTATTTT.

This clone turned up a few times. Distinct nucleotide sequences in the sample also encode this CDR3. V usage is TRBV2 and J usage is TRBJ1-1; D uncertain. Trimming left V 4 bases short and J 8 bases short, with 5 bases between. CDR3 length: 10 amino acids. Germline lookup yields CDR1 SNHLY and CDR2 FYNNEI. CDR3 sequence (DNA): TGTGCCAGCAGTGTTGGCGAAGCTTTCTTT. It yields the protein CASSVGEAFF.